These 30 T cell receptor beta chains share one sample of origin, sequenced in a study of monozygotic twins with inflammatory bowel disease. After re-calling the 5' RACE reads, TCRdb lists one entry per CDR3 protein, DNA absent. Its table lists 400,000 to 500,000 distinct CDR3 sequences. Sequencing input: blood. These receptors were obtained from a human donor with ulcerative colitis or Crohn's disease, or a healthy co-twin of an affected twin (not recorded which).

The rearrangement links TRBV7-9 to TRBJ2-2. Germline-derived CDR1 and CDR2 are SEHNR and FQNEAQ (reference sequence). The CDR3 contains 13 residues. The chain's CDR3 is CASSSLSTGELFF.

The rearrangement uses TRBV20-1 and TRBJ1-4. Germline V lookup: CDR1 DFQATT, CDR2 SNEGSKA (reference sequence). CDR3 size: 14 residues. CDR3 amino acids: CSARDSGINEKLFF.

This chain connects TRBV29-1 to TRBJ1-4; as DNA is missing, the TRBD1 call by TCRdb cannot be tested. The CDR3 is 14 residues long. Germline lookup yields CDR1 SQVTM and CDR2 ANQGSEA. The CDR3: CSVLAGTGVEKLFF.

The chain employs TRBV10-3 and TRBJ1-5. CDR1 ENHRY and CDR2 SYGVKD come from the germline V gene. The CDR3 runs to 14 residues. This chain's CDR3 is CAISVDSFNQPQHF.

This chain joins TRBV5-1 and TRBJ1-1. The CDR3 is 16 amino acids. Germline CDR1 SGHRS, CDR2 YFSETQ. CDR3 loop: CASSHTDGFMNTEAFF.

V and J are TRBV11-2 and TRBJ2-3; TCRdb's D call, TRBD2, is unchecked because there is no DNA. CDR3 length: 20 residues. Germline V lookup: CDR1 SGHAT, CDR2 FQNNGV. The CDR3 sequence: CASSPRTSGGSGLSTDTQYF.

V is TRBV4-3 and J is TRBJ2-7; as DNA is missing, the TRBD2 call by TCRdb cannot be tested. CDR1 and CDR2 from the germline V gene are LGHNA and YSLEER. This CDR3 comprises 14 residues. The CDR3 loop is CASSQSGRADEQYF.

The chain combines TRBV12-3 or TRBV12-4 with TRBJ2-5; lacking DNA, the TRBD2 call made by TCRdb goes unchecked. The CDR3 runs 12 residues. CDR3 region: CASGGLGETQYF.

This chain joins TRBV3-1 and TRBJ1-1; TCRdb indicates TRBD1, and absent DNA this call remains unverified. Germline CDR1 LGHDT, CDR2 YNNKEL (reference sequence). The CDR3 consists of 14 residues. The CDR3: CASSQAGENTEAFF.

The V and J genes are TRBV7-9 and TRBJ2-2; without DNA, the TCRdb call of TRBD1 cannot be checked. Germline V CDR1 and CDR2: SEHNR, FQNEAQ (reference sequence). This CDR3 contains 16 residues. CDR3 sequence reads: CASSLEVTGDTGELFF.

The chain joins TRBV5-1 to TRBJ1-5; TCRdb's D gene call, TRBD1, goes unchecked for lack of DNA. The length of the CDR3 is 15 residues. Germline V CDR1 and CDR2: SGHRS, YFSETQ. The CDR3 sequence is CASSLEGTGSQPQHF.

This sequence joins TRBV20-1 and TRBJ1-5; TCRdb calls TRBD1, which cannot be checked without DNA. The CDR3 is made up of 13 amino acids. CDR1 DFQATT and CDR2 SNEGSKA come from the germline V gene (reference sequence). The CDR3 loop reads CSAPGQKNQPQHF.

The CDR3: CASTSGQRTYEQYF. This chain uses TRBV2 with TRBJ2-7; the D gene TCRdb calls, TRBD1, cannot be checked with no DNA. The V gene's germline CDR1 is SNHLY and CDR2 FYNNEI. The length of the CDR3 is 14 residues.

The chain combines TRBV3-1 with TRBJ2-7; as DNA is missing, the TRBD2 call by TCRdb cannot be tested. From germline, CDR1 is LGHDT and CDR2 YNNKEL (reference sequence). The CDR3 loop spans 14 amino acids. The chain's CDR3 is CASSQGLAGTEQYF.

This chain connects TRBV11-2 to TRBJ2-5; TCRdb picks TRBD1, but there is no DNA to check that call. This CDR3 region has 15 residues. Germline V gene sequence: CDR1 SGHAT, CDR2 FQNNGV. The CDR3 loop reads CASSLEGAELETQYF.

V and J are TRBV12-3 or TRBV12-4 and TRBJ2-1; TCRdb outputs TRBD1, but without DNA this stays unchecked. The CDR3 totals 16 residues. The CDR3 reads CASSATGTGGLGEQFF.

This chain's CDR3 is CAETLSENTEAFF. The rearrangement links TRBV2 to TRBJ1-1. Germline V gene lookup returns CDR1 SNHLY and CDR2 FYNNEI. The CDR3 runs to 13 residues.

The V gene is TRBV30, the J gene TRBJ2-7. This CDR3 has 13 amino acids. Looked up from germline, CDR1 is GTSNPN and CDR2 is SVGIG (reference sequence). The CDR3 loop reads CAWGDLVTYEQYF.

The CDR3 reads CASSQILAAYNEQFF. This chain joins TRBV7-9 and TRBJ2-1; lacking DNA, the TRBD2 call made by TCRdb goes unchecked. The CDR3 totals 15 residues. Germline loops: CDR1 SEHNR, CDR2 FQNEAQ (reference sequence).

CDR3 sequence: CASSLTGQTAFF. V gene TRBV12-3 or TRBV12-4 combines with J gene TRBJ1-1; the TCRdb call, TRBD1, lacks DNA for checking. The CDR3 loop spans 12 amino acids.

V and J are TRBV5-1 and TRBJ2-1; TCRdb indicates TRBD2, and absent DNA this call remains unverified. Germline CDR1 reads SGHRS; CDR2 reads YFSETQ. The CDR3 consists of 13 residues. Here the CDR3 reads CASGPAGYNEQFF.

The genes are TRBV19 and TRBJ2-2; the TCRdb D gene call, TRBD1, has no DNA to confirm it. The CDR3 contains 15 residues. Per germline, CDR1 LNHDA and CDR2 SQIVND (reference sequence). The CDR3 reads CASRPTGGNTGELFF.

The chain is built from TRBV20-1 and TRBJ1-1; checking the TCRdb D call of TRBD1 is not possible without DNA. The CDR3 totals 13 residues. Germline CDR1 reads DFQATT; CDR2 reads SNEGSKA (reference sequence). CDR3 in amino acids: CSATTGLNTEAFF.

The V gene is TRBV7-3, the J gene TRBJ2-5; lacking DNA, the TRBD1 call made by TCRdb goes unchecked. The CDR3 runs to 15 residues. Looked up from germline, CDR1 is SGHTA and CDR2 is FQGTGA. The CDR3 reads CASSLRGHFKETQYF. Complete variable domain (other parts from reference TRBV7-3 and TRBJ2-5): GAGVSQTPSNKVTEKGKYVELRCDPISGHTALYWYRQSLGQGPEFLIYFQGTGAADDSGLPNDRFFAVRPEGSVSTLKIQRTERGDSAVYLCASSLRGHFKETQYFGPGTRLLVL.

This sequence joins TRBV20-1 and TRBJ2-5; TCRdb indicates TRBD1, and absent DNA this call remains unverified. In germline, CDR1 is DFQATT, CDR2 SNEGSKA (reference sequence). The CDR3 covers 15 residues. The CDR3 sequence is CSADGTILYQETQYF.

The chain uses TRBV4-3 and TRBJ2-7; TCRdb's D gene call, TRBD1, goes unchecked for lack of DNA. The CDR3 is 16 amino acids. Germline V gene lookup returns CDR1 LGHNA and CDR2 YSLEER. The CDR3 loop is CASSQVRGIGTYEQYF.

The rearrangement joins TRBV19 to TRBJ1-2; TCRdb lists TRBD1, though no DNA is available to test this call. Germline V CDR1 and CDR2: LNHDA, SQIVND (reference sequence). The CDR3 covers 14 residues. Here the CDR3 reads CASSSATGDNGYTF.

The CDR3 region is CAIRAGGANEKLFF. The chain is built from TRBV10-3 and TRBJ1-4. The length of the CDR3 is 14 residues. Germline-derived CDR1 and CDR2 are ENHRY and SYGVKD.

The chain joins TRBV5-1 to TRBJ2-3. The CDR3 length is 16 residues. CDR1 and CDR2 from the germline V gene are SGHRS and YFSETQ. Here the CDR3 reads CASSLGYSTYTDTQYF.

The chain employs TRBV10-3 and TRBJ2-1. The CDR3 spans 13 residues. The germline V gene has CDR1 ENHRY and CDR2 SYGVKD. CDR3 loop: CAISSGLDNEQFF.